This T cell receptor beta chain comes out of a study of blood T cells in healthy people across ages (dated by TCRdb to between 2014 and 2017). Regarding the study in general: In model experiments, template switching captured about one uniquely barcoded TCR beta cDNA molecule for every two T cells. To avoid experimental bias, donors of different ages were distributed randomly across sequencing lanes. For two donors (one aged 18 to 29 and one aged 80 or older), the study analyzed two additional independent replicas of 1 million unique cDNA reads from the same blood draw. The donors were split into four age groups: young (average about 16 years), middle-aged (roughly 39), aged (about 62) and long-lived (82). Using deep sequencing normalized with unique cDNA molecular identifiers, the study measured how TCR beta repertoire diversity changes with age. Here is what the overall study found, with its caveats: Estimates of total diversity based on one million sequenced T cells were considered lower bounds and underestimates. Donor CMV infection status was unknown, potentially confounding age-related changes in expanded clonotypes. A strong correlation was found between observed TCR beta diversity and the percentage of naive T cells measured by flow cytometry. Observed TCR beta diversity per million T cells fell roughly linearly with age, and a significant reduction was already apparent by age around 39. The long-lived group showed more naive CD4+ T cells, fewer expanded clones and increased TCR diversity than the aged group, suggesting age selection. Because profiling used bulk unsorted PBMCs, naive and antigen-experienced compartments could not be compared conclusively.

The CDR3 has 16 amino acids, counting the end cysteine and phenylalanine. Solely the CDR3 DNA is kept, with 48 bases framed from the first base. CDR1 and CDR2 are drawn from the germline V gene (reference sequence): MNHEY, SMNVEV. V trim: 5 bases; J trim: 5 bases; unmatched bases: 11. In regard to this clonotype: What this receptor recognizes is not known. Base quality data are lacking; no much larger clone is found one base away.

Donors were a few dozen systemically healthy Caucasian individuals from Russia aged roughly 6 to 95 years. Approximately 9.7 milliliters of peripheral blood were drawn from each donor into EDTA-treated Vacutainer tubes. PBMCs were isolated by Ficoll-Paque density-gradient centrifugation, with at least 7 million obtained per sample. Trizol reagent was used to extract total RNA from PBMCs, with at least 5 micrograms per sample. The percentages of naive CD45RAhigh/CD27high T cells were determined by flow cytometry on a PBMC aliquot from every donor. The method was 5' RACE. The run used an Illumina HiSeq 2500. A second PCR of roughly 6 to 11 cycles was run with a J-beta primer mix and a sample-barcoded 5' primer. A template-switch 5' adaptor carrying 12 random nucleotides introduced a unique molecular identifier onto each TCR beta cDNA molecule. At least 2.5 million CDR3-containing paired-end reads were obtained from each sample. The Mint cDNA synthesis kit, primed by a TRBC-specific oligonucleotide, was used to synthesize first-strand cDNA from all RNA. Following uracil-DNA glycosylase treatment, a first 18-cycle PCR with universal primers M1SS and BC2_uni_R was performed on all cDNA. Per the source publication's procedure: Each sample was normalized by randomly selecting 1 million high-quality reads, each carrying a distinct molecular identifier. Reads sharing molecular identifiers were discarded rather than binned into consensus sequences. MiTCR, with a Q25 quality threshold and the strictest error-elimination algorithm, was used for CDR3 identification, clonotype clustering and error correction. A nonparametric unseen species model using Euler transformation provided a lower-bound estimate of total TCR beta diversity. TCRdb reran the public reads through fastp at Q25 and MiXCR, keeping productive beta chains. Each entry is one CDR3 protein sequence, shown with its most common DNA and genes. The V and J calls were determined by TCRdb, not by the authors. Counted in this sample were about 730,000 distinct CDR3 sequences; roughly 47% of them appeared once. Of the sample, roughly 19% is held by the ten largest clones.

Recombination joined TRBV27 with TRBJ2-3, with 9 junctional bases fitting TRBD2. This clonotype was sampled from a woman aged 55-70 years in good health. Sequencing was done on a sample of blood. The CDR3 corresponds to CASSTPGGGAVDTQYF. Read as DNA, the sequence is TGTGCCAGCAGTACCCCCGGCGGGGGGGCGGTAGATACGCAGTATTTT.